This TCR beta chain is drawn from a study of blood T cells in healthy people across ages. The CDR3 extends over 14 amino acids. V lost 5 bases, J lost 2 bases, and 13 bases lay in between. CDR1 MNHEY and CDR2 SVGEGT come from the germline V gene. Only one count was recorded for this clonotype. A J-beta primer mix and a sample-barcoded 5' primer were used in a second PCR of roughly 7 to 12 cycles. One entry per CDR3 protein, called by TCRdb with MiXCR from the 5' RACE reads. The sample yields roughly 700,000 distinct CDR3 sequences, 45% to 50% seen once. The receptor comes from an older woman in good health. The V gene is TRBV6-2 or TRBV6-3, the J gene TRBJ2-7; D not resolved. Input material: blood. CDR3 nucleotides: TGTGCCAGCAGTATCCAGGTTGGGGCCTACGAGCAGTACTTC. It translates to CASSIQVGAYEQYF.